Sequencing of this T cell receptor beta chain was carried out in a study of memory CD8 T cells in hepatitis C reinfection. Across the study: Pre-reinfection sampling occurred 55 to 20 weeks ahead of detected reinfection.

The table came from immunoSEQ multiplex PCR; TCRdb's copy has only in-frame clones and leaves some out. This table holds approximately 52,000 clones, nearly 90% found once. The V and J ends lost 4 bases and 4 bases respectively, with 16 bases between them. The germline V gene encodes CDR1 MDHEN and CDR2 SYDVKM. The CDR3 runs to 16 residues. Time point reported: pre-reinfection, 55 to 20 weeks before reinfection detection. TCR sequencing was done directly ex vivo on sorted cells, without expansion in vitro. Donors were people who inject drugs in the Montreal HEPCO cohort. Total naive CD8 T cells were sorted as viable CD3+ CD8+ CD45RO- cells from two donors.

The sample was naive CD8+ T cells sorted from blood. The TCR originated in a man aged 18 to 29 with hepatitis C virus infection. The rearrangement uses TRBV28 and TRBJ2-2; D is unclear. This CDR3 is CASSSPSYRGTGELFF. The DNA for the CDR3 is TGTGCCAGCAGTTCCCCGTCCTACCGCGGCACCGGGGAGCTGTTTTTT. Together with reference TRBV28 and TRBJ2-2, the CDR3 gives the full variable domain: DVKVTQSSRYLVKRTGEKVFLECVQDMDHENMFWYRQDPGLGLRLIYFSYDVKMKEKGDIPEGYSVSREKKERFSLILESASTNQTSMYLCASSSPSYRGTGELFFGEGSRLTVL.